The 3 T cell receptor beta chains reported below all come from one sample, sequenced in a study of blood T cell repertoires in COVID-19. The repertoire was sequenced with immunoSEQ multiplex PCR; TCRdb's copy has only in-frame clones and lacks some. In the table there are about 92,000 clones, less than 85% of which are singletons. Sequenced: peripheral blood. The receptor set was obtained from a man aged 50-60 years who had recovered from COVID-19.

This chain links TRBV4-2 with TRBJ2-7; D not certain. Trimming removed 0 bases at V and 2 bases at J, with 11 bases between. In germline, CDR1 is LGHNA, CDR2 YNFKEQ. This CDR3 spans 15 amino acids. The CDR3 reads CASSQDLRKTYEQYF. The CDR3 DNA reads TGTGCCAGCAGCCAAGATCTCAGGAAGACCTACGAGCAGTACTTC.

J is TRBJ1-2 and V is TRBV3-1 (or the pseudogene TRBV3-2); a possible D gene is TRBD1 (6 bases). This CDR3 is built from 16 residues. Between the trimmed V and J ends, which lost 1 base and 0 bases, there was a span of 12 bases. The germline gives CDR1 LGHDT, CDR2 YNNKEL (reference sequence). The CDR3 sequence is CASSQVAGAANYGYTF. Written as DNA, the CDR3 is TGTGCCAGCAGCCAAGTTGCGGGGGCAGCTAACTATGGCTACACCTTC.

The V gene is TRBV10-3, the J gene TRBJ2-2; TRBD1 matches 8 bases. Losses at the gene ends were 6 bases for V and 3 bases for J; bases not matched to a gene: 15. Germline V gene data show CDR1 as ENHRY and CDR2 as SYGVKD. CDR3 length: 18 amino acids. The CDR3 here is CAIRDPSSRTGYTGELFF. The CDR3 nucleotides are TGTGCCATCAGGGACCCCTCGAGCCGGACAGGGTACACCGGGGAGCTGTTTTTT.